This passage covers 21 T cell receptor beta chains from one sample sequenced in a study of OX40 agonist ivuxolimab in advanced cancers. Produced via immunoSEQ multiplex PCR; TCRdb's table is partial and in-frame only. The sample lists about 24,000 clones; over 80% were seen once. This material consisted of CD4+ or CD8+ T cells sorted from blood, taken in a trial of the OX40 agonist ivuxolimab. The receptor set was obtained from an adult with an advanced solid tumor such as melanoma, head and neck, liver or kidney cancer.

The chain carries TRBV5-4 and TRBJ1-2, with a weak D call TRBD1 (6 bases). Germline assignment: CDR1 SGHNT and CDR2 YYREEE (reference sequence). The CDR3 sequence is 15 residues long. V lost 6 bases, J lost 2 bases, and 17 bases lay in between. The chain's CDR3 is CASNPAAGGNYGYTF. The CDR3 DNA follows: TGTGCCAGCAACCCGGCCGCGGGGGGCAACTATGGCTACACCTTC.

Turning to this clone: Germline is not matched at one junction end, which may reflect a read error. The rearrangement joins TRBV7-7 to TRBJ2-3; 9 bases map to TRBD1. The CDR3 extends over 14 amino acids. The germline gives CDR1 SSHAT, CDR2 FNYEAQ (reference sequence). This chain's CDR3 is CASSLQGASDTQYF. The CDR3 region has the DNA TGTGCTAGCAGCTTACAGGGGGCATCAGATACGCAGTATTTT.

This chain joins TRBV7-2 and TRBJ2-7, with D perhaps being TRBD1 or TRBD2 (5 bases each). The CDR3 spans 15 residues. CDR1 is SGHTA and CDR2 is FQGNSA in the germline V gene. With 8 bases removed from V and 4 bases from J, the gap between germline ends came to 21 bases. The CDR3 DNA sequence: TGTGCCAGCCAATACCCGGGACGGCCTTGGTACGAGCAGTACTTC. It encodes CASQYPGRPWYEQYF.

CDR3 sequence: CASTQDAMNTEAFF. In nucleotides, the CDR3 is TGCGCCAGCACCCAGGACGCCATGAACACTGAAGCTTTCTTT. This chain joins TRBV5-1 and TRBJ1-1; D not certain. V was pared by 6 bases and J by 0 bases, with 12 bases between. CDR3 size: 14 residues. Germline values: CDR1 SGHRS, CDR2 YFSETQ.

The chain combines TRBV27 with TRBJ2-5, with a possible D match to TRBD2 (6 bases). Trimming removed 5 bases at V and 5 bases at J, with 21 bases between. Germline V gene data show CDR1 as MNHEY and CDR2 as SMNVEV (reference sequence). This CDR3 comprises 16 residues. The CDR3 is CASSPLSTRTTETQYF. CDR3 sequence (DNA): TGTGCCAGCAGTCCCCTCTCTACTAGGACTACGGAGACCCAGTACTTC.

V gene TRBV4-3 combines with J gene TRBJ1-2, with 7 positions matching TRBD1. Germline trimming cut 0 bases from V and 8 bases from J; bases unmatched to any gene: 6. The CDR3 sequence is 14 residues long. Germline V gene data show CDR1 as LGHNA and CDR2 as YSLEER. The CDR3 is CASSQDAGQLGYTF. The CDR3 DNA is TGCGCCAGCAGCCAAGATGCGGGACAGTTGGGCTACACCTTC.

The chain employs TRBV10-1 and TRBJ2-4; maybe TRBD2 (5 bases). The CDR3 is made up of 12 amino acids. Germline CDR1 reads WNHNN; CDR2 reads SYGVQD (reference sequence). V lost 4 bases and J lost 8, with 9 bases in between. CDR3 protein: CASSGPGDIQYF. The DNA of the CDR3 is TGCGCCAGCAGTGGCCCCGGGGACATTCAGTACTTC.

The chain carries TRBV5-1 and TRBJ1-1, with TRBD1 matching 9 bases. Unmatched junction bases numbered 4, after V lost 4 bases and J lost 3 bases. This CDR3 contains 14 residues. Germline lookup yields CDR1 SGHRS and CDR2 YFSETQ. CDR3 coding DNA: TGCGCCAGCAGCCTGGGACAGGGATACACTGAAGCTTTCTTT. This gives the protein CASSLGQGYTEAFF.

The gene calls are TRBV19 and TRBJ2-3, with a tentative D call TRBD1 (7 bases). CDR3 length: 15 residues. V lost 6 bases and J lost 3, with 16 bases in between. Germline V gene lookup returns CDR1 LNHDA and CDR2 SQIVND (reference sequence). The CDR3 DNA follows: TGTGCCAGTAGCCCAGACAGGGAGGCGACAGATACGCAGTATTTT. This sequence encodes CASSPDREATDTQYF.

J is TRBJ2-7 and V is TRBV2; 7 nucleotides align to TRBD2. V lost 3 bases, J lost 1 base, and 6 bases stayed unmatched. Germline CDR1 SNHLY, CDR2 FYNNEI. The CDR3 runs 15 residues. CDR3 loop: CASSDPAGSSYEQYF. CDR3 DNA: TGTGCCAGCAGTGATCCAGCGGGGTCTTCCTACGAGCAGTACTTC.

The chain joins TRBV19 to TRBJ1-5, with D unclear. CDR1 is LNHDA and CDR2 is SQIVND in the germline V gene (reference sequence). Trimming took off 10 bases at V and 3 bases at J, with 16 bases between the two ends. CDR3 length: 14 amino acids. CDR3 in amino acids: CATRSGGPNQPQHF. The DNA for the CDR3 is TGTGCCACTAGGAGTGGCGGTCCCAATCAGCCCCAGCATTTT.

The V call is TRBV9, the J call TRBJ2-5; 7 nucleotides align to TRBD1. J was trimmed by 1 base and V by 4 bases; bases with no gene match: 7. The CDR3 covers 15 residues. Germline CDR1 reads SGDLS; CDR2 reads YYNGEE. CDR3 region: CASSTHRGVQETQYF. CDR3 bases: TGTGCCAGCAGCACCCACAGGGGAGTCCAAGAGACCCAGTACTTC.

The rearrangement joins TRBV9 to TRBJ2-1, with 10 bases fitting TRBD2. Germline loops: CDR1 SGDLS, CDR2 YYNGEE. Trimming cost V 3 bases and J 4 bases; bases outside gene matches: 4. The CDR3 has 15 residues. CDR3 in DNA: TGTGCCAGCAGCGCTAAACTAGCGGGGTACAATGAGCAGTTCTTC. Translation: CASSAKLAGYNEQFF.

In this sample, this clone turned up a few times. The rearrangement links TRBV10-1 to TRBJ1-5; the match to TRBD1 covers 10 bases. CDR3 length: 16 residues. CDR1 WNHNN and CDR2 SYGVQD come from the germline V gene (reference sequence). V shed 5 bases and J 2 bases; nucleotides not matched to a gene: 6. The CDR3 nucleotides are TGCGCCAGCAGTTCAGGACAGGGGGATGGCAATCAGCCCCAGCATTTT. Translated, it gives CASSSGQGDGNQPQHF.

This chain links TRBV25-1 with TRBJ2-6; no clear D. Germline assignment: CDR1 MGHDK and CDR2 SYGVNS. The CDR3 totals 16 residues. Trimming took 2 bases from V and 0 from J, leaving 8 bases between them. CDR3 protein: CASSEMVSSGANVLTF. The CDR3 DNA sequence: TGTGCCAGCAGTGAAATGGTCAGCTCTGGGGCCAACGTCCTGACTTTC.

The V gene is TRBV27, the J gene TRBJ2-3; D gene unclear. The CDR3 runs to 12 residues. Looked up from germline, CDR1 is MNHEY and CDR2 is SMNVEV (reference sequence). The V and J ends lost 5 bases and 6 bases respectively, with 9 bases between them. This CDR3 is CASSPRMDTQYF. CDR3 coding DNA: TGTGCCAGCAGTCCCCGGATGGATACGCAGTATTTT.

The chain combines TRBV6-5 with TRBJ2-7; unclear D gene. This CDR3 region has 12 residues. Trimming removed 2 bases from V and 3 bases from J, with 5 bases in between. Germline CDR1 and CDR2: MNHEY and SVGAGI. The DNA of the CDR3 is TGTGCCAGCAGTTACATATTCTACGAGCAGTACTTC. It codes for CASSYIFYEQYF.

The genes are TRBV7-3 and TRBJ2-7; 11 bases line up with TRBD1. The junction had 7 bases not matched to a gene; V was cut back by 6 bases and J by 6 bases. The CDR3 covers 14 residues. Looked up from germline, CDR1 is SGHTA and CDR2 is FQGTGA. The CDR3 DNA is TGTGCCAGCAGTTCGGGGACAGGGGGATCCGAGCAGTACTTC. Translated, it gives CASSSGTGGSEQYF.

The chain has TRBV5-1 and TRBJ2-3; D may correspond to TRBD1 or TRBD2 (5 bases each). This CDR3 has 16 amino acids. Germline V CDR1 and CDR2: SGHRS, YFSETQ. The ends were cut back, 6 bases at V and 1 base at J, with 18 bases in the middle. The DNA of the CDR3 is TGCGCCAGCACACGCACGATTCAGGGAGGCACAGATACGCAGTATTTT. Translating it yields CASTRTIQGGTDTQYF.

J is TRBJ1-4 and V is TRBV4-3; D remains ambiguous. This CDR3 has 13 residues. Trimming left V 0 bases short and J 8 bases short, with 7 bases between. The germline V gene encodes CDR1 LGHNA and CDR2 YSLEER. In nucleotides, the CDR3 is TGCGCCAGCAGCCAAGATCTGGGAGAAAAACTGTTTTTT. Protein: CASSQDLGEKLFF.

The chain is built from TRBV2 and TRBJ2-7, with TRBD2 as a possible D gene (5 bases). V was trimmed by 10 bases and J by 0 bases, leaving 10 bases between them. The length of the CDR3 is 12 residues. Germline V gives CDR1 SNHLY, CDR2 FYNNEI. Here the CDR3 DNA reads TGTGCCACCTCGCGGGCCTCCTACGAGCAGTACTTC. Amino acid sequence: CATSRASYEQYF.